The 28 T cell receptor beta chains below all came from one sample that was sequenced in a study of blood T cell repertoires in COVID-19. Assay: immunoSEQ multiplex PCR; the TCRdb copy retains only in-frame clones and omits some. The sample holds 300,000 to 450,000 clones, more than 75% seen once. Sample: PBMCs or T cells enriched from blood (not recorded which). These receptors were collected from a man aged 25 to 45 who had recovered from COVID-19.

V is TRBV5-6 and J is TRBJ1-4; possibly TRBD1 for D (6 bases). V was shortened by 4 bases and J by 6 bases, with 13 bases between the two germline ends. The CDR3 runs to 14 residues. Germline V gene data show CDR1 as SGHDT and CDR2 as YYEEEE. As DNA, the CDR3 is TGTGCCAGCAGCCCCGGGACAAACGATGAAAAACTGTTTTTT. Its translation is CASSPGTNDEKLFF.

V gene TRBV4-1 combines with J gene TRBJ1-5; D possibly corresponds to TRBD1 (5 bases). CDR3 length: 16 residues. CDR1 and CDR2 from the germline V gene are MGHRA and YSYEKL. With 4 bases removed from V and 4 bases from J, the gap between germline ends came to 17 bases. The CDR3 region has the DNA TGCGCCAGCAGCCCCACCCAGGGTACCGCGAATCAGCCCCAGCATTTT. Residues: CASSPTQGTANQPQHF.

This sequence joins TRBV10-2 and TRBJ1-6; no clear D gene. From germline, CDR1 is WSHSY and CDR2 SAAADI. The CDR3 is 12 residues long. Trimming stripped 2 bases from V and 9 bases from J, with 5 bases between. The CDR3 region has the DNA TGCGCCAGCAGTGAGCCCCGTTCACCCCTCCACTTT. This gives the protein CASSEPRSPLHF.

The V call is TRBV4-1, the J call TRBJ2-7; TRBD1 aligns across 12 bases. Germline CDR1 MGHRA, CDR2 YSYEKL. Trimming took 1 base from V and 5 from J; bases not matched to a gene: 9. CDR3 length: 17 residues. The DNA for the CDR3 is TGCGCCAGCAGCCAAGGGCCTAGGGGGACAGGGGGCGACGAGCAGTACTTC. Encoded protein: CASSQGPRGTGGDEQYF.

The table lists this clone with a count of one. The chain couples TRBV28 to TRBJ1-2; 9 bases are a match to TRBD1. Germline trimming cut 4 bases from V and 4 bases from J; bases unmatched to any gene: 7. Germline V gene lookup returns CDR1 MDHEN and CDR2 SYDVKM. CDR3 length: 15 residues. The CDR3 protein is CASSSPGQGFYGYTF. The CDR3 DNA reads as TGTGCCAGCAGTTCCCCGGGACAGGGATTCTATGGCTACACCTTC.

The chain employs TRBV19 and TRBJ1-4; D perhaps matches TRBD1 (6 bases). The CDR3 covers 13 residues. The germline gives CDR1 LNHDA, CDR2 SQIVND (reference sequence). V shed 7 bases and J shed 8 bases, with 14 bases lying between them. CDR3 in amino acids: CASTTYRVEKLFF. DNA of the CDR3: TGTGCCAGTACCACATACAGGGTGGAAAAACTGTTTTTT.

The chain links TRBV6-5 to TRBJ1-4; D may be TRBD1 (5 bases). CDR3 length: 15 amino acids. V was clipped by 0 bases and J by 8 bases, with 13 bases between them. Germline V gene lookup returns CDR1 MNHEY and CDR2 SVGAGI. The DNA for the CDR3 is TGTGCCAGCAGTTACTCGGGAGGGGATCGGGAAAAACTGTTTTTT. Its protein is CASSYSGGDREKLFF.

This chain connects TRBV7-2 to TRBJ1-1, with D unclear. There are 14 residues in the CDR3. Germline V gene sequence: CDR1 SGHTA, CDR2 FQGNSA. The V gene lost 3 bases and the J gene lost 3 bases, with 11 bases spanning the gap. The CDR3: CASSFEVRDTEAFF. DNA of the CDR3: TGTGCCAGCAGCTTCGAGGTTCGAGACACTGAAGCTTTCTTT.

The chain carries TRBV11-2 and TRBJ2-5, with TRBD2 identical over 10 bases. The CDR3 runs to 14 residues. Germline assignment: CDR1 SGHAT and CDR2 FQNNGV. J lost 5 bases, V lost 7 bases, and 7 bases had no gene match. The CDR3 bases are TGTGCCAGCACCTATTATAGCGGGGGGGAGACCCAGTACTTC. It translates to CASTYYSGGETQYF.

The chain couples TRBV2 to TRBJ1-5; D uncertain. The V end was cut by 7 bases, the J end by 4 bases, with 14 bases between. CDR1 is SNHLY, CDR2 FYNNEI, per germline. This CDR3 is built from 14 residues. CDR3 nucleotides: TGTGCCAGCAACCGGCCGGGTGAGAATCAGCCCCAGCATTTT. Translated: CASNRPGENQPQHF. The full variable domain, in which reference TRBV2 and TRBJ1-5 provide the parts outside the CDR3, is EPEVTQTPSHQVTQMGQEVILRCVPISNHLYFYWYRQILGQKVEFLVSFYNNEISEKSEIFDDQFSVERPDGSNFTLKIRSTKLEDSAMYFCASNRPGENQPQHFGDGTRLSIL.

The chain links TRBV7-9 to TRBJ2-5; D unresolved. V was cut by 5 bases and J by 5 bases, with 9 bases left in between. The CDR3 runs 12 residues. Per the germline V gene, CDR1 is SEHNR and CDR2 is FQNEAQ (reference sequence). CDR3 loop: CASSQDGETQYF. Written as DNA, the CDR3 is TGTGCCAGCAGCCAGGATGGGGAGACCCAGTACTTC.

This chain links TRBV9 with TRBJ1-2; TRBD1 agrees at 7 bases. The CDR3 is 15 residues long. Germline V CDR1 and CDR2: SGDLS, YYNGEE. V shed 3 bases, J shed 2 bases, and the junction held 7 bases outside the gene matches. The CDR3 loop reads CASSAQQGRNYGYTF. The CDR3 coding sequence is TGTGCCAGCAGCGCTCAACAGGGGCGCAACTATGGCTACACCTTC.

The chain employs TRBV12-3 or TRBV12-4 and TRBJ1-2; perhaps TRBD1 as D (5 bases). V was shortened by 6 bases and J by 4 bases, with 12 bases between the two germline ends. The CDR3 loop spans 13 amino acids. Here the CDR3 reads CASSPTVLYGYTF. CDR3 bases: TGTGCCAGCAGCCCGACAGTTCTCTATGGCTACACCTTC.

The gene calls are TRBV6-5 and TRBJ1-3; D might be TRBD1 (6 bases). The CDR3 runs 16 residues. Trimming left V 3 bases short and J 0 bases short, with 12 bases between. Germline V gene data show CDR1 as MNHEY and CDR2 as SVGAGI. CDR3 amino acids: CASSYTQGTSGNTIYF. The CDR3 DNA is TGTGCCAGCAGTTATACACAGGGTACCTCTGGAAACACCATATATTTT.

This chain links TRBV30 with TRBJ1-6, with D perhaps TRBD1 (5 bases). Trimming took 0 bases from V and 9 from J, leaving 18 bases between them. CDR1 and CDR2 (germline): GTSNPN, SVGIG (reference sequence). This CDR3 has 16 residues. Written as DNA, the CDR3 is TGTGCCTGGAGTGTATTAGGGCCGGACAAAGGTTCACCCCTCCACTTT. Encoded protein: CAWSVLGPDKGSPLHF.

This sequence joins TRBV27 and TRBJ1-5; D not certain. CDR1 and CDR2 from the germline V gene are MNHEY and SMNVEV (reference sequence). The V and J ends lost 0 bases and 3 bases respectively, with 9 bases between them. The CDR3 runs to 15 residues. CDR3 in amino acids: CASSLSGGFNQPQHF. The CDR3 DNA is TGTGCCAGCAGTTTATCGGGAGGATTCAATCAGCCCCAGCATTTT.

The V and J genes are TRBV20-1 and TRBJ2-7; TRBD2 agrees at 9 bases. This CDR3 has 11 residues. The germline gives CDR1 DFQATT, CDR2 SNEGSKA (reference sequence). V shed 7 bases, J shed 7 bases, and the junction held 5 bases outside the gene matches. The CDR3: CSVLAGIEQYF. The CDR3 nucleotides read TGCAGTGTGCTAGCGGGGATAGAGCAGTACTTC.

The V call is TRBV18, the J call TRBJ1-2; no reliable D call. From germline, CDR1 is KGHSH and CDR2 LQKENI. Trimming cost V 8 bases and J 4 bases, with 11 bases left between them. CDR3 length equals 12 residues. CDR3 residues: CASGRSGYGYTF. CDR3 coding DNA: TGTGCCAGCGGTCGTTCCGGCTATGGCTACACCTTC.

The V call is TRBV18, the J call TRBJ1-5; maybe TRBD1 (5 bases). Germline-derived CDR1 and CDR2 are KGHSH and LQKENI. The V end lost 3 bases, the J end lost 0 bases, and 12 bases lay between the germline ends. The CDR3 runs to 16 residues. The CDR3 DNA reads as TGTGCCAGCTCACCCCCGGGGGAGAATAGCAATCAGCCCCAGCATTTT. Amino acid sequence: CASSPPGENSNQPQHF.

This rearrangement joins TRBV6-5 to TRBJ1-1; D may be TRBD1 (5 bases). Germline loops: CDR1 MNHEY, CDR2 SVGAGI. The CDR3 runs 11 residues. Trimming took 7 bases from V and 7 from J, leaving 10 bases between them. The CDR3 loop reads CASMRGDEAFF. The CDR3 DNA reads TGTGCCAGCATGCGGGGCGATGAAGCTTTCTTT.

The gene calls are TRBV5-1 and TRBJ2-5, with 9 bases that match TRBD1. The CDR3 totals 16 residues. Germline loops: CDR1 SGHRS, CDR2 YFSETQ. The trim removed 2 bases at V and 1 base at J, leaving 6 bases unmatched. Written as DNA, the CDR3 is TGCGCCAGCAGCTTACCAACGGGACAGGGCCAAGAGACCCAGTACTTC. It codes for CASSLPTGQGQETQYF.

The chain uses TRBV3-1 (or the pseudogene TRBV3-2) and TRBJ1-2; maybe TRBD1 (6 bases). CDR1 and CDR2 (germline): LGHDT, YNNKEL (reference sequence). V gave up 7 bases and J gave up 3 bases, with 9 bases separating them. The CDR3 loop spans 12 amino acids. CDR3 DNA sequence: TGTGCCAGCAAGGACAGTTACTATGGCTACACCTTC. Its protein is CASKDSYYGYTF.

The rearrangement joins TRBV20-1 to TRBJ1-5; perhaps TRBD1 as D (5 bases). The V end was cut by 3 bases, the J end by 1 base, with 13 bases between. This CDR3 has 15 residues. Germline values: CDR1 DFQATT, CDR2 SNEGSKA (reference sequence). The CDR3 is CSASSFRTSNQPQHF. In DNA form, the CDR3 reads TGCAGTGCTAGTAGTTTTCGGACAAGCAATCAGCCCCAGCATTTT.

The V and J genes are TRBV6-5 and TRBJ1-2; D unclear. Germline CDR1 reads MNHEY; CDR2 reads SVGAGI. This CDR3 spans 10 amino acids. Trimming left V 10 bases short and J 8 bases short, with 11 bases between. CDR3 sequence reads: CATLSRGYTF. In DNA form, the CDR3 reads TGTGCCACCCTTTCTAGGGGCTACACCTTC.

The J gene is TRBJ1-5, the V gene TRBV4-3; D gene unclear. The germline gives CDR1 LGHNA, CDR2 YSLEER. The CDR3 has 13 residues. The V and J ends lost 0 bases and 5 bases respectively, with 5 bases between them. The CDR3 loop is CASSQDIDQPQHF. Written as DNA, the CDR3 is TGCGCCAGCAGCCAAGATATCGATCAGCCCCAGCATTTT.

V gene TRBV11-2 combines with J gene TRBJ1-5; 11 bases fit TRBD1. The germline V gene has CDR1 SGHAT and CDR2 FQNNGV. The CDR3 runs 14 residues. V lost 6 bases and J lost 5; bases outside the gene matches: 3. The DNA for the CDR3 is TGTGCCAGCAGAGGGACAGGGGGTTATCAGCCCCAGCATTTT. This translates into CASRGTGGYQPQHF.

The V and J genes are TRBV6-4 and TRBJ2-2; possible D gene TRBD1, 5 bases. CDR1 is MRHNA, CDR2 SNTAGT, per germline. The CDR3 extends over 13 amino acids. Trimming took off 4 bases at V and 6 bases at J, with 9 bases between the two ends. CDR3 in amino acids: CASSVQGPGELFF. CDR3 DNA: TGTGCCAGCAGTGTCCAGGGCCCCGGGGAGCTGTTTTTT.

The chain joins TRBV7-8 to TRBJ1-2, with TRBD1 identical over 9 bases. The CDR3 loop spans 16 amino acids. Germline CDR1 is SGHVS and CDR2 is FQNEAQ. The J segment lost 0 bases and the V segment lost 5 bases, leaving 7 bases of the junction unmatched. The CDR3, as DNA: TGTGCCAGCAGCATGGACAGGGGCCTAGCTAACTATGGCTACACCTTC. Amino acids: CASSMDRGLANYGYTF.